This record concerns one TCR beta chain sequence. Its antigen remains unidentified. Base qualities are not provided; no much larger clone lies one nucleotide away. This record belongs to a study of blood T cell repertoires in COVID-19 (TCRdb year 2020). Regarding the complete study: Samples covering the acute and convalescent phases of COVID-19 were provided by collaborators in the United States, Italy and Spain. The prospective study material was composed of cDNA or gDNA derived from T cells, B-cell-depleted T cells, or PBMCs. The dataset comprised deeply sampled blood TCRbeta repertoires from subjects exposed to, actively infected with, or recovered from COVID-19. The repertoires were made available in a free public database intended to serve as a resource for research on the immune response to SARS-CoV-2. The samples were drawn from two sources: the first 160 participants of the ongoing ImmuneRACE study, and 950 to 1,500 subjects contributed by 6 global collaborators. A de-identified subject ID, COVID-19 status, age in years and sex were almost always included in the sample metadata. HLA class I and class II types, where available, came from metadata supplied by the sample provider rather than from assay-based typing. Paper-wide results and their limitations: How much clinical and demographic metadata was included differed by source and by participant, and the metadata was provided uncurated.

TCRbeta CDR3 regions were amplified from genomic DNA using the immunoSEQ Assay, a bias-controlled multiplex PCR. Processing in the source paper ran as follows. The number of nucleated cells in each sample was estimated from the amplification of reference gene primers within the assay. To quantify the absolute abundance of each unique TCRbeta CDR3 rearrangement, sequence reads were collapsed and filtered. For each sample, productive Simpson clonality was calculated as the square root of Simpson's diversity index across productive rearrangements. TCRdb holds this immuneACCESS table with in-frame rearrangements only. Some clones are missing; in checked studies, unresolved V genes explain under half, and the rest has no known cause. The D gene and trimming were derived from the DNA, and the V and J assignments and clone size from that table. Recorded for this sample are about 210,000 clones; 65% to 85% of them occurred a single time. Approximately 4.6% of the sample is held by the ten biggest clonotypes.

Enrolling through a virtual design, the prospective study's participants ranged in age from about 18 to 100 years and lived across roughly 24 United States geographic areas. In the prospective study, participants were assigned to cohorts based on the clinical history participants reported in a screening survey and a study questionnaire. In the prospective study, mobile phlebotomists collected whole blood, serum and a nasopharyngeal or oropharyngeal swab from each participant. Prospective study participants could optionally give additional blood draws and questionnaires over an approximately 2-month period. Prospective study blood samples were shipped either frozen or at room temperature before DNA extraction. The CDR3 contains 14 residues, cysteine and phenylalanine counted. Here the CDR3 DNA is all that survives: 42 bases in frame from base 1. Looking up the germline V gene (reference sequence) yields CDR1 SEHNR and CDR2 FQNEAQ. Trimmed from V: 7 bases; trimmed from J: 8 bases; junction bases lacking a gene match: 12.

The chain is assembled from TRBV7-9 and TRBJ2-3, and 7 junctional nucleotides match TRBD2. The specimen sequenced was PBMCs or T cells enriched from blood (not recorded which). The receptor was derived from a man aged 25-45 years with acute COVID-19. The nucleotides read TGTGCCAGCACGGCTTCCGGGGGGACTGCTACGCAGTATTTT. Its protein is CASTASGGTATQYF.